The present entry profiles one T cell receptor beta chain with its context. The antigen is not known. V was pared by 2 bases and J by 3 bases, with 7 bases between. Per the germline V gene, CDR1 is SEHNR and CDR2 is FQNEAQ (reference sequence). The CDR3 is made up of 13 amino acids. These data belong to a study of T cell responses to AZD1222 COVID-19 vaccine. General study points: Vaccine-associated CD4 TCRs ranged over spike, dominating at 160-218 and 743-854.

The data were produced by immunoSEQ multiplex PCR, yet TCRdb's version contains in-frame clones alone and is incomplete. The profile shows approximately 150,000 clones, roughly 87% of them singletons. This sequence originates from an adult who received the MenACWY meningococcal vaccine as a control. This chain uses TRBV7-9 with TRBJ1-2; a weak D match, TRBD1 (5 bases). This sample comprised peripheral blood, obtained 28 days after the second dose of the MenACWY control vaccine. The CDR3 DNA reads as TGTGCCAGCAGCTTACAGGGATACTATGGCTACACCTTC. Its translation is CASSLQGYYGYTF.